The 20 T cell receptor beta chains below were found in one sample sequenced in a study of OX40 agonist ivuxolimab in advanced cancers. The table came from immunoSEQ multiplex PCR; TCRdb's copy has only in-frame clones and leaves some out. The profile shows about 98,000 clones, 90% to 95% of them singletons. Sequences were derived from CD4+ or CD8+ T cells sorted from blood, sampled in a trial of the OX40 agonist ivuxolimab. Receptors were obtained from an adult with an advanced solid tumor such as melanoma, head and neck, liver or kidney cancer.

CDR3 coding DNA: TGTGCCAGCAGCTTAGTCCATTGGCCCGGAAACACCATATATTTT. Translation gives CASSLVHWPGNTIYF. V gene TRBV7-2 combines with J gene TRBJ1-3, with D uncertain. CDR1 is SGHTA and CDR2 is FQGNSA in the germline V gene. The ends were cut back, 1 base at V and 4 bases at J, with 11 bases in the middle. The CDR3 has 15 residues.

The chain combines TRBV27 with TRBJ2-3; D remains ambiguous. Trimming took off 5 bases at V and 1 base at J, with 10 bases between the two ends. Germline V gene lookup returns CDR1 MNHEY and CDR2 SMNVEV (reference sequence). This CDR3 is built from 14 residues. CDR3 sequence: CASSLRPRTDTQYF. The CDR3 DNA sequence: TGTGCCAGCAGTCTACGACCCCGCACAGATACGCAGTATTTT.

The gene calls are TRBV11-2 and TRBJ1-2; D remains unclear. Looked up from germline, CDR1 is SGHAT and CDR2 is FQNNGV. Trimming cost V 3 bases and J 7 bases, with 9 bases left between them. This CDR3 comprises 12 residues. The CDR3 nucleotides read TGTGCCAGCAGCTTTCTGGCAGGTGGCTACACCTTC. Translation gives CASSFLAGGYTF.

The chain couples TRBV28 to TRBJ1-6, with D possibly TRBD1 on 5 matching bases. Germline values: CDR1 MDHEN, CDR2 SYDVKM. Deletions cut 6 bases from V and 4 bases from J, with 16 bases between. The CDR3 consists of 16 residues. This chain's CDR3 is CASSSYGAVYNSPLHF. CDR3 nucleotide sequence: TGTGCCAGCAGCTCCTACGGGGCAGTTTATAATTCACCCCTCCACTTT.

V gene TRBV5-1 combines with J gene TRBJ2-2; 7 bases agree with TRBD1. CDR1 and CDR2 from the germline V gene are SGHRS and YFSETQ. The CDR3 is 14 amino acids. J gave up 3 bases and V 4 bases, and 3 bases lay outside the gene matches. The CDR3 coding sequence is TGCGCCAGCAGCATTACAGGGGACACCGGGGAGCTGTTTTTT. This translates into CASSITGDTGELFF.

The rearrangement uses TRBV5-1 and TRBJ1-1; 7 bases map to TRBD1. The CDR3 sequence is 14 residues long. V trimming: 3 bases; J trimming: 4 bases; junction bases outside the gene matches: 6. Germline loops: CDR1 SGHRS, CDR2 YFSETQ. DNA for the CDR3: TGCGCCAGCAGCTCACAGACAGGGCCCACTGAAGCTTTCTTT. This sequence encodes CASSSQTGPTEAFF.

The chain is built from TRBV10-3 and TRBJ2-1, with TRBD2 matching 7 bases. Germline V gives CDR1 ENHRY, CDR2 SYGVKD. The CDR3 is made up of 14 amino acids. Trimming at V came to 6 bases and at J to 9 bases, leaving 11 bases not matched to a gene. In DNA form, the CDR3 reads TGTGCCATCAGGCAGGCGGGAGAGGGTGGTGAGCAGTTCTTC. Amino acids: CAIRQAGEGGEQFF.

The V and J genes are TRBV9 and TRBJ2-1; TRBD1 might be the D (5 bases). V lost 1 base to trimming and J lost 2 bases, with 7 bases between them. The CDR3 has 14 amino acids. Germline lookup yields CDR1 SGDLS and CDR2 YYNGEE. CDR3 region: CASSVSRAYNEQFF. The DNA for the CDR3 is TGTGCCAGCAGCGTATCCAGGGCCTACAATGAGCAGTTCTTC.

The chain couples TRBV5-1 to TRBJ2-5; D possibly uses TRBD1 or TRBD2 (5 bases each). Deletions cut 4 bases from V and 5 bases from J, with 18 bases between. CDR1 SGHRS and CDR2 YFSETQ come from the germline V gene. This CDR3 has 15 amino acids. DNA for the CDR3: TGCGCCAGCAGCGTCCGGGACCGAAGTAGGGAGACCCAGTACTTC. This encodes CASSVRDRSRETQYF.

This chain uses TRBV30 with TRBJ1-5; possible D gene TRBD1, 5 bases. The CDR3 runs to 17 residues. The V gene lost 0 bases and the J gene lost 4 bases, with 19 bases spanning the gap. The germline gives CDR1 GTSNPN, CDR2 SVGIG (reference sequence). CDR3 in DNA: TGTGCCTGGAGTGTTGGGAGGGGAGGAAGTAGGAATCAGCCCCAGCATTTT. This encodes CAWSVGRGGSRNQPQHF.

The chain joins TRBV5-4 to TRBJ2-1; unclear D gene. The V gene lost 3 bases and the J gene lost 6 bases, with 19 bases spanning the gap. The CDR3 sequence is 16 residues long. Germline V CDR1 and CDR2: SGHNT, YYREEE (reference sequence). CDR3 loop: CASSSADGEKGNEQFF. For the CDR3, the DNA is TGTGCCAGCAGCTCGGCGGACGGAGAAAAGGGCAATGAGCAGTTCTTC.

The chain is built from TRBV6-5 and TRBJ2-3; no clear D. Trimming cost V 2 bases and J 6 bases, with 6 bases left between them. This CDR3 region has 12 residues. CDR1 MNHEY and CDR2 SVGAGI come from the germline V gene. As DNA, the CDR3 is TGTGCCAGCAGTTACGGTCGGGATACGCAGTATTTT. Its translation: CASSYGRDTQYF.

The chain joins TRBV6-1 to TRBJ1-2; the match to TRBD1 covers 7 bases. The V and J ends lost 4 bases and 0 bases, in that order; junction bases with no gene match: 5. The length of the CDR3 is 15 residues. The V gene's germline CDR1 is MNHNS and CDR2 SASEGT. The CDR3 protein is CASSANRGSNYGYTF. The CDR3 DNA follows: TGTGCCAGCAGTGCCAACAGGGGTTCTAACTATGGCTACACCTTC.

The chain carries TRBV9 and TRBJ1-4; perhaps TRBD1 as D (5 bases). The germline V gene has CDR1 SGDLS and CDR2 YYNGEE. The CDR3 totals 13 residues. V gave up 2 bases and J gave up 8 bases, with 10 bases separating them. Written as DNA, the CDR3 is TGTGCCAGCAGCGTTGGGGCAGGGGAAAAACTGTTTTTT. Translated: CASSVGAGEKLFF.

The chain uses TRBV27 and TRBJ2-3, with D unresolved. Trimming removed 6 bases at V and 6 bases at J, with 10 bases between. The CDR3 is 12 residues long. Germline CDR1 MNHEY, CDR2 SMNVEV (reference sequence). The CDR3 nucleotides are TGTGCCAGCAGCAAGAGATGGGATACGCAGTATTTT. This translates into CASSKRWDTQYF.

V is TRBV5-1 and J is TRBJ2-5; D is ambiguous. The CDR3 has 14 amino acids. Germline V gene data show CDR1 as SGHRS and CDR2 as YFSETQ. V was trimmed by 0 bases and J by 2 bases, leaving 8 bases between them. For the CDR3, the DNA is TGCGCCAGCAGCTTGGGACTGGTACAAGAGACCCAGTACTTC. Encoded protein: CASSLGLVQETQYF.

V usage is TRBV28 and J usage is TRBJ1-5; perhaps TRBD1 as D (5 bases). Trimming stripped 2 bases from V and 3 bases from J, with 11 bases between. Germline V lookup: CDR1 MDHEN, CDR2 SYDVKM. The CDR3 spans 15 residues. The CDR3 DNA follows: TGTGCCAGCAGTTTAATCCCAGGACACAATCAGCCCCAGCATTTT. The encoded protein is CASSLIPGHNQPQHF.

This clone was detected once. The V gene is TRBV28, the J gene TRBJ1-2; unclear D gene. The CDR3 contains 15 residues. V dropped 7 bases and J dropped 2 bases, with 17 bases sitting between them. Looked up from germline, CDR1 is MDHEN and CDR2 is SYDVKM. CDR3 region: CASTEGRRENYGYTF. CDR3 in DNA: TGTGCCAGCACCGAGGGTCGTCGGGAAAACTATGGCTACACCTTC.

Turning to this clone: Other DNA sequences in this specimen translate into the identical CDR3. In DNA, the CDR3 is TGTGCCTGGAGTGTACAACGGGAGACCCAGTACTTC. Its protein is CAWSVQRETQYF. The J gene is TRBJ2-5, the V gene TRBV30; D is uncertain. V was pared by 0 bases and J by 5 bases, with 7 bases between. Germline CDR1 and CDR2: GTSNPN and SVGIG (reference sequence). This CDR3 spans 12 amino acids. Looking up the rest from reference TRBV30 and TRBJ2-5 gives the full variable domain: SQTIHQWPATLVQPVGSPLSLECTVEGTSNPNLYWYRQAAGRGLQLLFYSVGIGQISSEVPQNLSASRPQDRQFILSSKKLLLSDSGFYLCAWSVQRETQYFGPGTRLLVL.

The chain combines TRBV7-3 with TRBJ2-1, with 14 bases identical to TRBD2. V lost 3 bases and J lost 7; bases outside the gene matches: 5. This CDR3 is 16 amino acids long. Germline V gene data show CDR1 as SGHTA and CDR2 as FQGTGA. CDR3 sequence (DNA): TGTGCCAGCAGCTTCGGACTAGCGGGAGGCGAAAATGAGCAGTTCTTC. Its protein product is CASSFGLAGGENEQFF.